This T cell receptor (beta chain) came from a study of cytomegalovirus exposure and HLA in healthy donors. The PCR used 60 Vbeta and 13 Jbeta primers. Clones were read by immunoSEQ multiplex PCR, and TCRdb kept only the in-frame ones, dropping some. The data hold about 180,000 clones, with about 80% observed a single time. This CDR3 region has 15 residues. Germline CDR1 reads LNHDA; CDR2 reads SQIVND (reference sequence). The ends lost 7 bases at V and 0 bases at J; junction bases unmatched: 7. The clonotype originates from a woman under 40 in good health and CMV-seronegative. V gene TRBV19 combines with J gene TRBJ1-1; 8 bases map to TRBD1. Sequenced material: PBMCs. This chain's CDR3 is CASKDREVVNTEAFF. The CDR3 region has the DNA TGTGCCAGTAAGGACAGGGAGGTGGTGAACACTGAAGCTTTCTTT.